A selection of T cell receptor beta chains follows, all from one sample in a study of post-analysis software for immune sequencing data. Using its own MiXCR run on the PCR reads, TCRdb lists one record per CDR3 protein. The data show about 200,000 distinct CDR3 sequences, 29% seen once. Sequenced input: blood. The receptor source for this set is a girl aged 2-17 years with multiple sclerosis. The CDR3 runs from the conserved cysteine through the conserved F or W. A D gene is named only where the DNA matches it firmly. Rows give clone size only sometimes, using once, few, many, or a class for an expanded clone.

J: TRBJ2-1; V: TRBV29-1; size: many; D: .; CDR3: CSVERPNSNDNEQFF; DNA: TGCAGCGTTGAACGGCCGAACTCCAATGACAATGAGCAGTTCTTC
J: TRBJ1-2; V: TRBV6-1; size: many; D: TRBD1; CDR3: CASRGQGPPAYTF; DNA: TGTGCCAGCAGAGGACAGGGTCCCCCTGCTTACACCTTC
J: TRBJ2-1; V: TRBV7-2; size: many; D: TRBD2; CDR3: CASSFGLAGGNEQFF; DNA: TGTGCCAGCAGCTTCGGACTAGCGGGAGGAAATGAGCAGTTCTTC
J: TRBJ2-5; V: TRBV5-1; size: .; D: .; CDR3: CAGSEPEETQYF; DNA: TGCGCCGGCAGCGAACCGGAAGAGACCCAGTACTTC
J: TRBJ2-3; V: TRBV19; size: .; D: .; CDR3: CASSLFRSSTDTQYF; DNA: TGTGCCAGTAGTTTATTCAGGAGTAGCACAGATACGCAGTATTTT
J: TRBJ2-3; V: TRBV4-1; size: many; D: .; CDR3: CASSQAAARGTPDTQYF; DNA: TGCGCCAGCAGCCAAGCCGCCGCGAGGGGCACTCCAGATACGCAGTATTTT
J: TRBJ2-2; V: TRBV6-4; size: .; D: .; CDR3: CASSEGATGELFF; DNA: TGTGCCAGCAGTGAAGGCGCCACCGGGGAGCTGTTTTTT
J: TRBJ1-1; V: TRBV15; size: few; D: TRBD1; CDR3: CATSIDRGGTEAFF; DNA: TGTGCCACCAGCATTGACAGGGGCGGGACTGAAGCTTTCTTT
J: TRBJ2-7; V: TRBV20-1; size: few; D: TRBD2; CDR3: CSANPGLAGQNYEQYF; DNA: TGCAGTGCTAATCCGGGACTAGCGGGCCAAAACTACGAGCAGTACTTC
J: TRBJ1-5; V: TRBV10-2; size: many; D: .; CDR3: CASSVRSSYQPQHF; DNA: TGCGCCAGCAGTGTGCGGAGCTCTTACCAGCCCCAGCATTTT
J: TRBJ2-3; V: TRBV5-1; size: many; D: TRBD2; CDR3: CASSLWETSGGSTDTQYF; DNA: TGCGCCAGCAGCCTATGGGAAACTAGCGGGGGGTCCACAGATACGCAGTATTTT
J: TRBJ2-3; V: TRBV10-3; size: few; D: .; CDR3: CAIRGDKTSTDTQYF; DNA: TGTGCCATCAGAGGTGACAAGACTAGCACAGATACGCAGTATTTT
J: TRBJ1-4; V: TRBV5-6; size: .; D: .; CDR3: CASSWGTGGEKLFF; DNA: TGTGCCAGCAGCTGGGGTACGGGAGGCGAAAAACTGTTTTTT
J: TRBJ1-2; V: TRBV5-1; size: few; D: .; CDR3: CASSSDRGVRYTF; DNA: TGCGCCAGCAGCTCGGACCGGGGGGTCCGCTACACCTTC
J: TRBJ2-3; V: TRBV5-1; size: many; D: TRBD1; CDR3: CASSSLYGQDTDTQYF; DNA: TGCGCCAGCAGCTCCCTATATGGACAGGACACAGATACGCAGTATTTT
J: TRBJ2-1; V: TRBV6-5; size: many; D: TRBD1; CDR3: CASSLGQGLRYEQFF; DNA: TGTGCCAGCAGCCTTGGACAGGGACTGAGATATGAGCAGTTCTTC
J: TRBJ2-1; V: TRBV5-1; size: many; D: .; CDR3: CASSPTGIYEQFF; DNA: TGCGCCAGCAGCCCAACAGGGATCTATGAGCAGTTCTTC
J: TRBJ1-5; V: TRBV20-1; size: few; D: TRBD1; CDR3: CSAWELTGYSNQPQHF; DNA: TGCAGTGCTTGGGAACTGACAGGGTATAGCAATCAGCCCCAGCATTTT
J: TRBJ2-3; V: TRBV24-1; size: many; D: TRBD1; CDR3: CATSDLGQGNTDTQYF; DNA: TGTGCCACCAGTGATTTGGGACAGGGCAACACAGATACGCAGTATTTT
J: TRBJ2-1; V: TRBV28; size: few; D: .; CDR3: CASSGLRGGENEQFF; DNA: TGTGCCAGCAGTGGGCTGCGAGGGGGTGAAAATGAGCAGTTCTTC
J: TRBJ1-4; V: TRBV5-6; size: few; D: .; CDR3: CASSFGATNEKLFF; DNA: TGTGCCAGCAGCTTCGGGGCAACTAATGAAAAACTGTTTTTT
J: TRBJ2-1; V: TRBV3-1; size: .; D: .; CDR3: CASSPAPATRNEQFF; DNA: TGTGCCAGCAGCCCAGCCCCGGCCACGCGCAATGAGCAGTTCTTC
J: TRBJ1-5; V: TRBV2; size: .; D: .; CDR3: CASSPTRAGSNQPQHF; DNA: TGTGCCAGCAGCCCGACTCGGGCTGGTAGCAATCAGCCCCAGCATTTT
J: TRBJ2-1; V: TRBV29-1; size: .; D: TRBD2; CDR3: CSVTPLAGSSYNEQFF; DNA: TGCAGCGTTACCCCACTAGCGGGAAGCTCCTACAATGAGCAGTTCTTC
J: TRBJ1-1; V: TRBV5-1; size: few; D: TRBD1; CDR3: CASSLGTGGWTEAFF; DNA: TGCGCCAGCAGCTTGGGGACAGGGGGATGGACTGAAGCTTTCTTT
J: TRBJ1-1; V: TRBV4-1; size: few; D: .; CDR3: CASSQEGRGYTEAFF; DNA: TGCGCCAGCAGCCAAGAGGGCAGGGGATATACTGAAGCTTTCTTT
J: TRBJ2-7; V: TRBV5-1; size: .; D: TRBD1; CDR3: CASSFYRGVSEQYF; DNA: TGCGCCAGCAGCTTCTACAGGGGGGTGTCCGAGCAGTACTTC
J: TRBJ1-2; V: TRBV12-3/TRBV12-4; size: .; D: .; CDR3: CASSSGTRGGYTF; DNA: TGTGCCAGCAGTAGTGGGACAAGGGGTGGCTACACCTTC
J: TRBJ1-5; V: TRBV7-2; size: few; D: .; CDR3: CASSLRSERGQPQHF; DNA: TGTGCCAGCAGCTTACGCAGCGAGAGGGGTCAGCCCCAGCATTTT
J: TRBJ1-2; V: TRBV7-2; size: few; D: .; CDR3: CASSLRGGRYGYTF; DNA: TGTGCCAGCAGCTTGAGGGGGGGAAGGTATGGCTACACCTTC
J: TRBJ2-5; V: TRBV28; size: many; D: .; CDR3: CASSLDPDHGVQETQYF; DNA: TGTGCCAGCAGTTTAGACCCCGATCATGGGGTGCAAGAGACCCAGTACTTC
J: TRBJ2-2; V: TRBV7-9; size: .; D: TRBD1; CDR3: CASTGTGGPNGELFF; DNA: TGTGCCAGCACCGGGACAGGGGGCCCCAACGGGGAGCTGTTTTTT
J: TRBJ1-2; V: TRBV6-5; size: once; D: .; CDR3: CASSHDLPGYGYTF; DNA: TGTGCCAGCAGTCACGACCTTCCCGGCTATGGCTACACCTTC
J: TRBJ2-1; V: TRBV24-1; size: few; D: .; CDR3: CATSVPWAGEGYNEQFF; DNA: TGTGCCACCAGTGTGCCTTGGGCGGGCGAGGGTTACAATGAGCAGTTCTTC
J: TRBJ2-3; V: TRBV10-2; size: many; D: .; CDR3: CASSEFRTGDTQYF; DNA: TGCGCCAGCAGTGAGTTCAGGACGGGAGATACGCAGTATTTT
J: TRBJ2-3; V: TRBV5-4; size: many; D: TRBD2; CDR3: CASSLSGTRSTDTQYF; DNA: TGTGCCAGCAGCTTGAGCGGGACCCGTAGCACAGATACGCAGTATTTT
J: TRBJ1-4; V: TRBV4-2; size: few; D: TRBD1; CDR3: CASSQAGQEFEKLFF; DNA: TGTGCCAGCAGCCAAGCGGGACAGGAGTTCGAAAAACTGTTTTTT
J: TRBJ2-7; V: TRBV19; size: .; D: TRBD1; CDR3: CASAGGGYEQYF; DNA: TGTGCCAGTGCAGGGGGCGGCTACGAGCAGTACTTC
J: TRBJ2-5; V: TRBV5-1; size: few; D: .; CDR3: CASSAEPGSMIETQYF; DNA: TGCGCCAGCAGCGCCGAGCCGGGATCGATGATTGAGACCCAGTACTTC
J: TRBJ1-4; V: TRBV29-1; size: few; D: .; CDR3: CSVGQDLKSNEKLFF; DNA: TGCAGCGTTGGACAGGACTTAAAGTCTAATGAAAAACTGTTTTTT
J: TRBJ1-6; V: TRBV7-3; size: .; D: .; CDR3: CASSLRGGMGSPLHF; DNA: TGTGCCAGCAGCTTAAGGGGGGGTATGGGTTCACCCCTCCACTTT
J: TRBJ1-6; V: TRBV12-5; size: few; D: .; CDR3: CASGLVPPGKKTGAIYNSPLHF; DNA: TGTGCTAGTGGTTTGGTACCCCCGGGGAAAAAGACAGGCGCCATCTATAATTCACCCCTCCACTTT
J: TRBJ2-1; V: TRBV25-1; size: .; D: TRBD2; CDR3: CAGSRAGGEQFF; DNA: TGTGCCGGCAGCCGGGCGGGGGGTGAGCAGTTCTTC
J: TRBJ1-4; V: TRBV5-1; size: .; D: .; CDR3: CASNSPDRGGGEKLFF; DNA: TGCGCCAGCAACTCCCCGGACCGGGGAGGGGGTGAAAAACTGTTTTTT
J: TRBJ2-5; V: TRBV28; size: many; D: TRBD1; CDR3: CASSGDRAETQYF; DNA: TGTGCCAGCAGTGGGGACAGGGCGGAGACCCAGTACTTC
J: TRBJ2-7; V: TRBV7-8; size: many; D: TRBD2; CDR3: CASSLAVAGLYEQYF; DNA: TGTGCCAGCAGCTTAGCCGTAGCGGGGCTCTACGAGCAGTACTTC
J: TRBJ1-1; V: TRBV12-3/TRBV12-4; size: .; D: TRBD1; CDR3: CASSPGYRGGRTEAFF; DNA: TGTGCCAGCAGCCCTGGATACAGGGGAGGGAGAACTGAAGCTTTCTTT
J: TRBJ2-7; V: TRBV5-6; size: few; D: TRBD1; CDR3: CASSLARGQGRYEQYF; DNA: TGTGCCAGCAGCTTGGCTCGGGGACAGGGGCGCTACGAGCAGTACTTC
J: TRBJ2-6; V: TRBV5-6; size: many; D: .; CDR3: CASSSPIGEGSGANVLTF; DNA: TGTGCCAGCAGCTCTCCCATTGGAGAAGGATCTGGGGCCAACGTCCTGACTTTC
J: TRBJ1-2; V: TRBV11-2; size: many; D: .; CDR3: CASSLDRTYYGYTF; DNA: TGTGCCAGCAGCTTAGACAGGACGTACTATGGCTACACCTTC
J: TRBJ2-5; V: TRBV11-2; size: many; D: .; CDR3: CASSLDVTQYF; DNA: TGTGCCAGCAGCTTAGATGTGACCCAGTACTTC
J: TRBJ1-1; V: TRBV6-5; size: few; D: TRBD1; CDR3: CASSYTGGGTEAFF; DNA: TGTGCCAGCAGTTACACAGGGGGGGGCACTGAAGCTTTCTTT
J: TRBJ2-1; V: TRBV6-1; size: many; D: .; CDR3: CASARELSNEQFF; DNA: TGTGCCAGCGCAAGGGAGCTCTCCAATGAGCAGTTCTTC
J: TRBJ1-2; V: TRBV12-3/TRBV12-4; size: many; D: TRBD1; CDR3: CASSFGPGGGAYGYTF; DNA: TGTGCCAGCAGTTTCGGGCCCGGAGGGGGCGCCTATGGCTACACCTTC
J: TRBJ2-7; V: TRBV28; size: many; D: .; CDR3: CASSPPGPWEQYF; DNA: TGTGCCAGCAGTCCCCCGGGTCCTTGGGAGCAGTACTTC